The TCR beta chain under discussion was sequenced for a study of T cell repertoires in cytomegalovirus infection. Study summary: Indicated by public TCR beta signatures were CMV infection and matching HLA type.

Findings of the study overall: CMV-specific TCR beta clonotypes restricted by HLA-C were the ones dominating the ex vivo response.

This CDR3 comprises 12 residues. With 8 bases removed from V and 3 bases from J, the gap between germline ends came to 11 bases. Looked up from germline, CDR1 is ENHRY and CDR2 is SYGVKD. This clonotype was observed a few times. Its antigen is unknown. Using its own MiXCR run on the reads, TCRdb lists one record per CDR3 protein. Here the sample spans roughly 920,000 distinct CDR3 sequences, 31% being singletons. Here the sequenced sample was cultured CD8+ T cells from PBMCs, taken from culture after CMV antigen stimulation. The sequence was collected from a human donor in good health (CMV status not recorded). Some clones in this sample may be carry-over from other donors' samples. The J gene is TRBJ2-7, the V gene TRBV10-3; unclear D gene. The CDR3 loop is CAIGGTGYEQYV. The DNA of the CDR3 is TGTGCCATCGGCGGAACGGGCTACGAGCAGTACGTC.